This TCR beta chain was recovered during a study of CD8 T cells in Susac syndrome. Study results and limitations: In its TCR sequencing and HLA analysis, the study acknowledged that the number of individuals was relatively small.

Points on this clonotype: No antigen is known for it.

TCR beta was sequenced from blood CD8+ and CD4+ T cells. V lost 4 bases to trimming and J lost 1 base, with 18 bases between them. Germline V gene lookup returns CDR1 SEHNR and CDR2 FQNEAQ (reference sequence). This CDR3 is built from 17 residues. An input of roughly 0.5 to 1 ug of RNA was subjected to reverse transcription using random hexamers. An immunoSEQ multiplex PCR amplified TCR beta CDR3 over 54 Vbeta and 13 Jbeta. TCRdb re-called the immunoSEQ multiplex PCR reads with MiXCR, one entry per CDR3 protein. The sample contains some 220,000 distinct CDR3 sequences, 95% of which appear only once. This chain connects TRBV7-9 to TRBJ2-3, with D possibly being TRBD2 (5 bases). The sequence was obtained from a human donor with multiple sclerosis. Material: CD4+ T cells from PBMCs. The CDR3 reads CASSSSFSGGGTDTQYF. The CDR3 DNA follows: TGTGCCAGCAGCTCTAGCTTCTCAGGTGGGGGCACAGATACGCAGTATTTT.